The clone carrying this TCR beta chain turned up a few times. What it recognizes is unknown. The record originates from a study of T cell repertoires in cytomegalovirus infection. Study-wide background: An indication of both CMV infection and matching HLA type came from public TCR beta signatures. Study results and limitations: HLA-C-restricted TCR beta clonotypes specific for CMV led the ex vivo response. CMV carriers having the relevant HLA were flagged by cumulative public TCR beta family frequency.

From the reads, TCRdb called clonotypes with MiXCR, one entry per CDR3 protein. The repertoire includes about 360,000 distinct CDR3 sequences, over 15% of them detected once, and approximately 10% sits in the top ten. The germline V gene encodes CDR1 MGHDK and CDR2 SYGVNS. The CDR3 totals 15 residues. V was shortened by 1 base and J by 0 bases, with 9 bases between the two germline ends. The chain links TRBV25-1 to TRBJ1-1, with a possible D match to TRBD1 (5 bases). The TCR sequence derives from a human donor in good health (CMV status not recorded). Some clones in this sample may be carry-over from other donors' samples. The sequencing sample was made of PBMCs. The CDR3 region is CASSEWGLVNTEAFF. The CDR3 region has the DNA TGTGCCAGCAGTGAATGGGGACTAGTGAACACTGAAGCTTTCTTT. The full variable domain, with the rest looked up from reference TRBV25-1 and TRBJ1-1, is EADIYQTPRYLVIGTGKKITLECSQTMGHDKMYWYQQDPGMELHLIHYSYGVNSTEKGDLSSESTVSRIRTEHFPLTLESARPSHTSQYLCASSEWGLVNTEAFFGQGTRLTVV.